This T cell receptor (beta chain) comes out of a study of T cells in narcolepsy. This CDR3 region has 12 residues. The V end lost 2 bases, the J end lost 7 bases, and 9 bases lay between the germline ends. The germline V gene encodes CDR1 MNHEY and CDR2 SVGAGI. This clone has just a few counts. Method: immunoSEQ multiplex PCR; TCRdb's copy keeps in-frame clones and lacks some. The data show tens of thousands of clones, under 90% seen once. Sequenced input: CD45RA- memory CD4+ T cells from PBMCs. The genes are TRBV6-5 and TRBJ2-7; D not resolved. The TCR comes from a human donor with narcolepsy. CDR3 nucleotides: TGTGCCAGCAGTTACCGCCCCGGGGAGCAGTACTTC. Its protein is CASSYRPGEQYF.